The rows below give T cell receptor beta chains drawn from one sample of a study of T cell changes during pregnancy in multiple sclerosis. Profiling relied on immunoSEQ multiplex PCR, and the TCRdb table lists in-frame clones only, not all of them. The table shows 85,000 to 90,000 clones, with approximately 89% occurring only once. Specimen: peripheral blood, collected in the first trimester of pregnancy. The receptors derive from a female donor in good health, enrolled as a control in a pregnancy study. Each CDR3 is given with its conserved first and last residue. The D gene is left open where the match is weak. Clone size appears in some rows only: once, few, many, or a class for an expanded clone.

v_gene: TRBV12-2; d_gene: .; abundance: .; j_gene: TRBJ2-7; CDR3nt: TGTGCAAGTCGCTTAACCCAGACAGGGGACGAGCAGTACTTC; CDR3aa: CASRLTQTGDEQYF
v_gene: TRBV5-6; d_gene: TRBD1; abundance: .; j_gene: TRBJ2-5; CDR3nt: TGTGCCAGCACCCACGTGACAGGGACCCAAGAGACCCAGTACTTC; CDR3aa: CASTHVTGTQETQYF
v_gene: TRBV9; d_gene: TRBD1; abundance: .; j_gene: TRBJ2-3; CDR3nt: TGTGCCAGCAGCGTAGTGCAGGGGGGCACAGATACGCAGTATTTT; CDR3aa: CASSVVQGGTDTQYF
v_gene: TRBV29-1; d_gene: .; abundance: .; j_gene: TRBJ2-1; CDR3nt: TGCAGCGTTGGGGGGCCGTTCTTC; CDR3aa: CSVGGPFF
v_gene: TRBV7-9; d_gene: .; abundance: .; j_gene: TRBJ2-5; CDR3nt: TGTGCCAGCAGCCCCAAGAAGGCCCTTGAGGGAGTGACCCAGTACTTC; CDR3aa: CASSPKKALEGVTQYF
v_gene: TRBV9; d_gene: .; abundance: .; j_gene: TRBJ2-2; CDR3nt: TGTGCCAGCAGCGTAGGAGGAGCAAAGGCCGGGGAGCTGTTTTTT; CDR3aa: CASSVGGAKAGELFF
v_gene: TRBV7-3; d_gene: .; abundance: .; j_gene: TRBJ2-3; CDR3nt: TGTGCCAGCAACCCGACGGGAGGCACAGATACGCAGTATTTT; CDR3aa: CASNPTGGTDTQYF
v_gene: TRBV11-3; d_gene: TRBD1; abundance: once; j_gene: TRBJ1-1; CDR3nt: TGTGCCAGCAGCCCGGGACAGGACACTGAAGCTTTCTTT; CDR3aa: CASSPGQDTEAFF
v_gene: TRBV29-1; d_gene: TRBD1; abundance: .; j_gene: TRBJ2-7; CDR3nt: TGCAGCGTTGAAGGGGACAGATACTACGAGCAGTACTTC; CDR3aa: CSVEGDRYYEQYF
v_gene: TRBV30; d_gene: TRBD1; abundance: .; j_gene: TRBJ2-7; CDR3nt: TGTGCCTGGAGCAGGGGGCGGGAGCAGTACTTC; CDR3aa: CAWSRGREQYF
v_gene: TRBV7-2; d_gene: TRBD1; abundance: .; j_gene: TRBJ1-1; CDR3nt: TGTGCCAGCAGCTTGGACAGGGCGGGGACTGAAGCTTTCTTT; CDR3aa: CASSLDRAGTEAFF
v_gene: TRBV6-5; d_gene: .; abundance: once; j_gene: TRBJ2-5; CDR3nt: TGTGCCAGCAGCGTTACCCCGGCTAGCCAAGAGACCCAGTACTTC; CDR3aa: CASSVTPASQETQYF
v_gene: TRBV2; d_gene: .; abundance: .; j_gene: TRBJ1-1; CDR3nt: TGTGCCAGCAGCAGGACAGAAAAGAACACTGAAGCTTTCTTT; CDR3aa: CASSRTEKNTEAFF
v_gene: TRBV13; d_gene: .; abundance: .; j_gene: TRBJ1-5; CDR3nt: TGTGCCAGCAGCTTGGCCCTCGATCAGCCCCAGCATTTT; CDR3aa: CASSLALDQPQHF
v_gene: TRBV6-1; d_gene: TRBD1; abundance: once; j_gene: TRBJ1-6; CDR3nt: TGTGCCAGCAGTGTTACCGGGACAGGGCTCTCCCACTTT; CDR3aa: CASSVTGTGLSHF
v_gene: TRBV27; d_gene: .; abundance: .; j_gene: TRBJ2-1; CDR3nt: TGTGCCACTTTTTTAACGGCAGGGGATGCTGAGCAGTTCTTC; CDR3aa: CATFLTAGDAEQFF
v_gene: TRBV9; d_gene: TRBD2; abundance: .; j_gene: TRBJ2-3; CDR3nt: TGTGCCAGCACCGGCGGGGGACCAGATACGCAGTATTTT; CDR3aa: CASTGGGPDTQYF
v_gene: TRBV27; d_gene: .; abundance: .; j_gene: TRBJ1-4; CDR3nt: TGTGCCAGCAGTGCACAGGGTATTAATGAAAAACTGTTTTTT; CDR3aa: CASSAQGINEKLFF
v_gene: TRBV5-5; d_gene: .; abundance: .; j_gene: TRBJ1-6; CDR3nt: TGTGCCAGCGGGTTATCTAGTAATTCACCCCTCCACTTT; CDR3aa: CASGLSSNSPLHF
v_gene: TRBV7-9; d_gene: .; abundance: .; j_gene: TRBJ2-7; CDR3nt: TGTGCCAGTCGGGGGAGCTCCTACGAGCAGTACTTC; CDR3aa: CASRGSSYEQYF
v_gene: TRBV27; d_gene: .; abundance: .; j_gene: TRBJ2-1; CDR3nt: TGTGCCAGCAGTTGGTCAGTCTACAATGAGCAGTTCTTC; CDR3aa: CASSWSVYNEQFF
v_gene: TRBV7-2; d_gene: .; abundance: once; j_gene: TRBJ2-7; CDR3nt: TGTGCCAGCGGGGAGGGGGGCCGTTACGAGCAGTACTTC; CDR3aa: CASGEGGRYEQYF
v_gene: TRBV18; d_gene: .; abundance: .; j_gene: TRBJ1-5; CDR3nt: TGTGCCAGCTCACCAAGGCAGATAGACTTCAATCAGCCCCAGCATTTT; CDR3aa: CASSPRQIDFNQPQHF
v_gene: TRBV9; d_gene: .; abundance: once; j_gene: TRBJ1-2; CDR3nt: TGTGCCAGCGGCAAAGATCCCTATGGCTACACCTTC; CDR3aa: CASGKDPYGYTF
v_gene: TRBV10-3; d_gene: .; abundance: .; j_gene: TRBJ2-1; CDR3nt: TGTGCCATCAGTGAGCCGGCGGGGGCTAACAATGAGCAGTTCTTC; CDR3aa: CAISEPAGANNEQFF
v_gene: TRBV5-1; d_gene: TRBD2; abundance: .; j_gene: TRBJ2-3; CDR3nt: TGCGCCAGCAGGCCGGGACTAGCGAACACAGATACGCAGTATTTT; CDR3aa: CASRPGLANTDTQYF
v_gene: TRBV7-9; d_gene: .; abundance: .; j_gene: TRBJ2-2; CDR3nt: TGTGCCAGCAGCTTACGGATCGCCAGGGGGAACACCGGGGAGCTGTTTTTT; CDR3aa: CASSLRIARGNTGELFF
v_gene: TRBV6-5; d_gene: .; abundance: .; j_gene: TRBJ2-5; CDR3nt: TGTGCCAGCAGTTACTTGGGGGCAGAGACCCAGTACTTC; CDR3aa: CASSYLGAETQYF
v_gene: TRBV27; d_gene: TRBD2; abundance: once; j_gene: TRBJ2-3; CDR3nt: TGTGCCAGCAGTTCGACTAGCGCCTACACAGATACGCAGTATTTT; CDR3aa: CASSSTSAYTDTQYF
v_gene: TRBV10-3; d_gene: TRBD1; abundance: .; j_gene: TRBJ1-6; CDR3nt: TGTGCCATCAGTGAGTCGAAGGGACAGGGGCCGAATTCACCCCTCCACTTT; CDR3aa: CAISESKGQGPNSPLHF
v_gene: TRBV7-9; d_gene: .; abundance: once; j_gene: TRBJ2-1; CDR3nt: TGTGCCAGCAGCCCAAGGGACATTGAAGGCGATGAGCAGTTCTTC; CDR3aa: CASSPRDIEGDEQFF
v_gene: TRBV19; d_gene: TRBD2; abundance: .; j_gene: TRBJ2-7; CDR3nt: TGTGCCAGTCGGGAGGCCCACCAGGTGAACGAGCAGTACTTC; CDR3aa: CASREAHQVNEQYF
v_gene: TRBV6-4; d_gene: .; abundance: .; j_gene: TRBJ2-1; CDR3nt: TGTGCCAGCAGCGCTCAGCCGGGATCCTACAATGAGCAGTTCTTC; CDR3aa: CASSAQPGSYNEQFF
v_gene: TRBV6-1; d_gene: .; abundance: .; j_gene: TRBJ1-2; CDR3nt: TGTGCCAGCAGTGAAGCGCTGGGGCAGAACTATGGCTACACCTTC; CDR3aa: CASSEALGQNYGYTF
v_gene: TRBV4-1; d_gene: TRBD2; abundance: .; j_gene: TRBJ2-5; CDR3nt: TGCGCCAGCAGCCAACACGGCGGGGGGGCAAACCAAGAGACCCAGTACTTC; CDR3aa: CASSQHGGGANQETQYF
v_gene: TRBV10-3; d_gene: .; abundance: .; j_gene: TRBJ2-7; CDR3nt: TGTGCCATCAGTGAGGAAGCACAGCCCCCCTACGAGCAGTACTTC; CDR3aa: CAISEEAQPPYEQYF
v_gene: TRBV4-3; d_gene: TRBD1; abundance: .; j_gene: TRBJ1-2; CDR3nt: TGCGCCAGCAGCCAAGTTGGGGACAGGACCTATGGCTACACCTTC; CDR3aa: CASSQVGDRTYGYTF
v_gene: TRBV7-6; d_gene: TRBD1; abundance: .; j_gene: TRBJ2-3; CDR3nt: TGTGCCAGCAGCTTAGCGGGGGGACAGGGCGCGGATACGCAGTATTTT; CDR3aa: CASSLAGGQGADTQYF
v_gene: TRBV7-9; d_gene: TRBD1; abundance: .; j_gene: TRBJ1-6; CDR3nt: TGTGCCAGCAGCTTTCAGGGGGTGAGGTCACCCCTCCACTTT; CDR3aa: CASSFQGVRSPLHF
v_gene: TRBV6-6; d_gene: TRBD2; abundance: .; j_gene: TRBJ2-7; CDR3nt: TGTGCCAGCAGCCCGGGACTACAGAGCTCCTACGAGCAGTACTTC; CDR3aa: CASSPGLQSSYEQYF
v_gene: TRBV5-1; d_gene: .; abundance: .; j_gene: TRBJ2-2; CDR3nt: TGCGCCAGCTCAGACACCGGGGAGCTGTTTTTT; CDR3aa: CASSDTGELFF
v_gene: TRBV7-6; d_gene: .; abundance: many; j_gene: TRBJ1-1; CDR3nt: TGTGCCAGCAGCTTAGGGCCCAGGATGAACACTGAAGCTTTCTTT; CDR3aa: CASSLGPRMNTEAFF
v_gene: TRBV28; d_gene: TRBD2; abundance: few; j_gene: TRBJ2-5; CDR3nt: TGTGCCAGCAGTTTAAGCTATAGCGGGGAGACCCAGTACTTC; CDR3aa: CASSLSYSGETQYF
v_gene: TRBV18; d_gene: .; abundance: .; j_gene: TRBJ2-3; CDR3nt: TGTGCCAGCTCACCCCTTGAGGAGGCAGATACGCAGTATTTT; CDR3aa: CASSPLEEADTQYF
v_gene: TRBV28; d_gene: .; abundance: .; j_gene: TRBJ2-3; CDR3nt: TGTGCCAGCACCGGTAGCACAGATACGCAGTATTTT; CDR3aa: CASTGSTDTQYF
v_gene: TRBV14; d_gene: TRBD1; abundance: .; j_gene: TRBJ1-2; CDR3nt: TGTGCCAGCAGTACCGGACCCCAGGGGGTCATTTATGGCTACACCTTC; CDR3aa: CASSTGPQGVIYGYTF
v_gene: TRBV4-1; d_gene: .; abundance: .; j_gene: TRBJ2-7; CDR3nt: TGCGCCAGCAGCCAAACCCACCAGGCCTACGAGCAGTACTTC; CDR3aa: CASSQTHQAYEQYF
v_gene: TRBV27; d_gene: .; abundance: few; j_gene: TRBJ1-6; CDR3nt: TGTGCCAGCAAGGGTGGCGACAGGTTTGAGCTCCACTTT; CDR3aa: CASKGGDRFELHF
v_gene: TRBV29-1; d_gene: .; abundance: .; j_gene: TRBJ2-1; CDR3nt: TGCAGCGTTGACGGCAATGAGCAGTTCTTC; CDR3aa: CSVDGNEQFF
v_gene: TRBV6-6; d_gene: .; abundance: .; j_gene: TRBJ1-3; CDR3nt: TGTGCCAGCAGTAAGGGAGGAGAAGGAAACACCATATATTTT; CDR3aa: CASSKGGEGNTIYF
v_gene: TRBV4-3; d_gene: .; abundance: few; j_gene: TRBJ2-5; CDR3nt: TGCGCCAGCAGCCAAGATTTCCAGAGAGGGCCTGTAGAGACCCAGTACTTC; CDR3aa: CASSQDFQRGPVETQYF
v_gene: TRBV7-3; d_gene: .; abundance: .; j_gene: TRBJ1-1; CDR3nt: TGTGCCAGCAGCTTCAGGGATGCCACTGAAGCTTTCTTT; CDR3aa: CASSFRDATEAFF
v_gene: TRBV19; d_gene: TRBD2; abundance: .; j_gene: TRBJ2-5; CDR3nt: TGTGCCAGTAGTGTCGGGGGGGCCGGAGAGACCCAGTACTTC; CDR3aa: CASSVGGAGETQYF